The 6 T cell receptor beta chains below were found in one sample sequenced in a study of T cells after posttransplantation cyclophosphamide. Cyclophosphamide on days +3 and +4 followed busulfan-fludarabine conditioning and a marrow graft. Repertoires were generated with immunoSEQ multiplex PCR, while TCRdb's copy carries only in-frame clones and drops some. The repertoire holds a few thousand clones, with about 72% as singletons. Material: PBMCs, obtained 362 days after allogeneic stem cell transplant with posttransplant cyclophosphamide. The receptors derive from a male patient aged 60 to 75 who received an allogeneic stem cell transplant from an unrelated donor, was CMV-positive, and had acute GVHD only. Some T cells could come from the graft donor.

This chain connects TRBV18 to TRBJ2-7; D possibly corresponds to TRBD1 (7 bases). The CDR3 is 14 residues long. Looked up from germline, CDR1 is KGHSH and CDR2 is LQKENI. V lost 3 bases, J lost 2 bases, and 11 bases lay in between. CDR3: CASSPGGTAYEQYF. The DNA of the CDR3 is TGTGCCAGCTCACCTGGAGGGACAGCCTACGAGCAGTACTTC.

A few counts support this clone. The rearrangement joins TRBV20-1 to TRBJ2-7; possibly TRBD2 for D (5 bases). In germline, CDR1 is DFQATT, CDR2 SNEGSKA (reference sequence). CDR3 length equals 11 residues. The V gene lost 6 bases and the J gene lost 3 bases, with 9 bases spanning the gap. The CDR3 is CSAAGGYEQYF. CDR3 in DNA: TGCAGTGCCGCGGGTGGCTACGAGCAGTACTTC.

This clone was picked up one time. The V gene is TRBV30, the J gene TRBJ1-6, with D maybe TRBD1 (5 bases). Trimming stripped 0 bases from V and 7 bases from J, with 10 bases between. Germline values: CDR1 GTSNPN, CDR2 SVGIG (reference sequence). The CDR3 consists of 14 residues. CDR3 sequence (DNA): TGTGCCTGGAGTGTACTGACAGCCAATTCACCCCTCCACTTT. Translating gives CAWSVLTANSPLHF.

The chain employs TRBV6-6 and TRBJ1-6; D ambiguous. V lost 4 bases, J lost 4 bases, and 5 bases lay in between. The CDR3 runs 13 residues. The V gene's germline CDR1 is MNHNY and CDR2 SVGAGI (reference sequence). The CDR3 nucleotides read TGTGCCAGCAGTTCACAGTATAATTCACCCCTCCACTTT. Translated, it gives CASSSQYNSPLHF.

As to this clone: One end of the junction fails to match germline, which may point to a read error. The V and J genes are TRBV7-6 and TRBJ1-6; a weak D match, TRBD1 (5 bases). CDR1 SGHVS and CDR2 FNYEAQ come from the germline V gene. The CDR3 loop spans 14 amino acids. In DNA, the CDR3 is TGTACCAGCAGCCCAGACGGGGGTAATTCACCCCTCCACTTT. Translated, it gives CTSSPDGGNSPLHF.

The genes are TRBV30 and TRBJ2-1; the match to TRBD2 covers 11 bases. There are 16 residues in the CDR3. Germline-derived CDR1 and CDR2 are GTSNPN and SVGIG (reference sequence). The V gene end was trimmed by 0 bases and the J gene end by 3 bases; junction bases not matched to a gene: 4. CDR3 coding DNA: TGTGCCTGGAGTGTAACTAGCGGGGGCCTCTACAATGAGCAGTTCTTC. This sequence encodes CAWSVTSGGLYNEQFF. Full variable domain (rest looked up from reference TRBV30 and TRBJ2-1): SQTIHQWPATLVQPVGSPLSLECTVEGTSNPNLYWYRQAAGRGLQLLFYSVGIGQISSEVPQNLSASRPQDRQFILSSKKLLLSDSGFYLCAWSVTSGGLYNEQFFGPGTRLTVL.